This is a list of T cell receptor beta chains from one sample in a study of blood T cell repertoires in COVID-19. The assay was immunoSEQ multiplex PCR, and TCRdb's table has in-frame clones only and misses some. The data contain about 120,000 clones, 65% to 90% of them singletons. Sequenced input: peripheral blood. The receptors were sampled from a woman of 80 years or more with acute or convalescent COVID-19. Both conserved end residues are part of each CDR3. Each record gives: D gene, CDR3 length, V gene, J gene, CDR3 protein. D genes are given only for firm matches.

-,12,TRBV2,TRBJ2-5,CASSTHQETQYF
TRBD2,17,TRBV27,TRBJ2-1,CASSLSPGTSGGREQFF
-,13,TRBV11-2,TRBJ1-2,CASRLISNYGYTF
TRBD2,14,TRBV5-1,TRBJ2-1,CASSLQRGEDEQFF
TRBD2,17,TRBV12-5,TRBJ2-7,CASGLTVRSGGLYEQYF
TRBD2,19,TRBV5-6,TRBJ2-3,CASSFQLRASGGTTDTQYF
TRBD1,15,TRBV10-3,TRBJ2-3,CAISGQGQGAGTQYF
-,15,TRBV27,TRBJ2-7,CASSLSGGGRRIQYF
-,15,TRBV27,TRBJ2-7,CASSPIVVGPYEQYF
TRBD1,14,TRBV5-1,TRBJ1-2,CASSSTGGDYGYTF